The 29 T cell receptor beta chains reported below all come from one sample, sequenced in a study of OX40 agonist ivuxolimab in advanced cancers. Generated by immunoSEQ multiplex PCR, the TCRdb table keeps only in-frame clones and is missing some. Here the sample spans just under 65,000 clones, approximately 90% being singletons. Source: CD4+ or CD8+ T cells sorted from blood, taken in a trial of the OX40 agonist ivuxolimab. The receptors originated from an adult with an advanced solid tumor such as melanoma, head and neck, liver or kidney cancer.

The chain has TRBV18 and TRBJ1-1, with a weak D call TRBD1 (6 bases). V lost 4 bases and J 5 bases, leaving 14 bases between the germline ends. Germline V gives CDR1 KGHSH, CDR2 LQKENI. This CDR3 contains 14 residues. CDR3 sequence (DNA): TGTGCCAGCTCACAGGGGGGAGGTAGAACTGAAGCTTTCTTT. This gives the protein CASSQGGGRTEAFF.

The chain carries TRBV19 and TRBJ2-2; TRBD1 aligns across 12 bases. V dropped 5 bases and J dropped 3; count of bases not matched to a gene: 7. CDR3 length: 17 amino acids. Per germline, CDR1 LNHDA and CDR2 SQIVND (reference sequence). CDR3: CASSQGQGATDTGELFF. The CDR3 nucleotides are TGTGCCAGTAGTCAGGGACAGGGGGCGACGGACACCGGGGAGCTGTTTTTT.

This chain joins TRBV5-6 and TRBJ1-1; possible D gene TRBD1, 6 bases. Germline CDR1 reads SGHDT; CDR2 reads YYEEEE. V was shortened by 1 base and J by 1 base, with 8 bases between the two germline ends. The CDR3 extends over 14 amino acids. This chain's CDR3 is CASSLSTGNTEAFF. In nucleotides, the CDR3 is TGTGCCAGCAGCTTGTCGACAGGGAACACTGAAGCTTTCTTT.

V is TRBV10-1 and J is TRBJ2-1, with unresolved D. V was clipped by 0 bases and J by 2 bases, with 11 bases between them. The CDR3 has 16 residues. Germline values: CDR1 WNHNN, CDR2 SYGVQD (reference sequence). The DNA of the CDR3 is TGCGCCAGCAGTGAGTCGAAGTGGTACACCTACAATGAGCAGTTCTTC. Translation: CASSESKWYTYNEQFF.

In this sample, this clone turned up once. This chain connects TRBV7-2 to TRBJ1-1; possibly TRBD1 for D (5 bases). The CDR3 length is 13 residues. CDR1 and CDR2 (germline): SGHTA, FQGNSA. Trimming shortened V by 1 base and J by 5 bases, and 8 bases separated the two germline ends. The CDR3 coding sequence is TGTGCCAGCAGCTTAGGGGGGTGGACTGAAGCTTTCTTT. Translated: CASSLGGWTEAFF.

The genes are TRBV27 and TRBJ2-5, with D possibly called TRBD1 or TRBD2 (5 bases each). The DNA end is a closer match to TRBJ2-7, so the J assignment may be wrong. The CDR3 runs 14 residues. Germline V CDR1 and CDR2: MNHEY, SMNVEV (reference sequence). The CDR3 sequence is CASSRQGSEYEQYF. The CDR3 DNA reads TGTGCCAGCAGCCGCCAGGGTAGCGAGTACGAGCAGTACTTC.

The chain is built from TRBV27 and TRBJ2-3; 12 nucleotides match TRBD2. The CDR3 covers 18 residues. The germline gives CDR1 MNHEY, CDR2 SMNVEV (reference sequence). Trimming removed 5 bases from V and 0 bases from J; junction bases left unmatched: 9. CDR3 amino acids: CASSPLTSGGPSTDTQYF. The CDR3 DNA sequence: TGTGCCAGCAGTCCTCTGACTAGCGGGGGCCCCAGCACAGATACGCAGTATTTT.

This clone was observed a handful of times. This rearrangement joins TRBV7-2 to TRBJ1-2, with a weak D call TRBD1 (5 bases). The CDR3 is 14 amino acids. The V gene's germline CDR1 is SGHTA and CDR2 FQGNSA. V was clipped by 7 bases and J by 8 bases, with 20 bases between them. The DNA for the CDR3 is TGTGCCAGCACCAACGCGAGGGGAGATGGCGGCTACACCTTC. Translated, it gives CASTNARGDGGYTF.

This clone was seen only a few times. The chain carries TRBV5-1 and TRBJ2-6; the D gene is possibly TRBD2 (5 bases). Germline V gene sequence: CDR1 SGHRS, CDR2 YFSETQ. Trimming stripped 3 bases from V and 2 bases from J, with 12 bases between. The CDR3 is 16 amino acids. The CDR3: CASSSGVRPGANVLTF. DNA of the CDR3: TGCGCCAGCAGCTCCGGGGTGAGGCCTGGGGCCAACGTCCTGACTTTC.

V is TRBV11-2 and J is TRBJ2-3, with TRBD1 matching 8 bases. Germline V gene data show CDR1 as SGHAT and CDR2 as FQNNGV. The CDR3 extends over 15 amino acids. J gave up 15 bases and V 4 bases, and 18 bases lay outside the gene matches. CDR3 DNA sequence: TGTGCCAGCAGCTCCCTCAGGACAGGGACGGTAGAGGACTATTTT. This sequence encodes CASSSLRTGTVEDYF.

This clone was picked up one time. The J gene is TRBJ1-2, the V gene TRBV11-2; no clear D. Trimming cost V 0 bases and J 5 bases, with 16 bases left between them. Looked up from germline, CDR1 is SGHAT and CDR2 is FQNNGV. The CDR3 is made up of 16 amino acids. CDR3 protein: CASSLDGRDSPYGYTF. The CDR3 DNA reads TGTGCCAGCAGCTTAGATGGTAGAGATTCGCCATATGGCTACACCTTC.

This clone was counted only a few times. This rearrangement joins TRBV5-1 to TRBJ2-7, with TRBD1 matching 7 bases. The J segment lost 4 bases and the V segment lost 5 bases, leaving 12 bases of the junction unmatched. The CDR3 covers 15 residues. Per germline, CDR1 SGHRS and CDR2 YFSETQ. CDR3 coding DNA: TGCGCCAGCAGACCTTTTAGGGGGCGCGGGTACGAGCAGTACTTC. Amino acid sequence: CASRPFRGRGYEQYF. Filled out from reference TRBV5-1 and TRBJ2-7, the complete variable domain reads KAGVTQTPRYLIKTRGQQVTLSCSPISGHRSVSWYQQTPGQGLQFLFEYFSETQRNKGNFPGRFSGRQFSNSRSEMNVSTLELGDSALYLCASRPFRGRGYEQYFGPGTRLTVT.

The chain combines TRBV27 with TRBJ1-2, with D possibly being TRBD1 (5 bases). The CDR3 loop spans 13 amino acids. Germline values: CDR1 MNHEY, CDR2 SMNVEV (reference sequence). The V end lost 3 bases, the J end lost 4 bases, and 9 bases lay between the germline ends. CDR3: CASSFRAGYGYTF. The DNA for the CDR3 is TGTGCCAGCAGTTTCAGGGCCGGCTATGGCTACACCTTC.

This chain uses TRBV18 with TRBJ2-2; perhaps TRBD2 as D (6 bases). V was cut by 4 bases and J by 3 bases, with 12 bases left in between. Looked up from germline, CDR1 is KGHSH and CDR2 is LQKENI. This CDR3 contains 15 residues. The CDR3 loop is CASSRLGEDTGELFF. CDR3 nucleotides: TGTGCCAGCTCACGACTAGGGGAGGACACCGGGGAGCTGTTTTTT.

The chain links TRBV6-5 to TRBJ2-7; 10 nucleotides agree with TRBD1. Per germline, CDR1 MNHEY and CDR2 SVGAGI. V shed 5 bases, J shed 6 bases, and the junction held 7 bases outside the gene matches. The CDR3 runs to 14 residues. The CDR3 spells CASSLGQGVLEQYF. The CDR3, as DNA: TGTGCCAGCAGTCTTGGACAGGGGGTTCTCGAGCAGTACTTC.

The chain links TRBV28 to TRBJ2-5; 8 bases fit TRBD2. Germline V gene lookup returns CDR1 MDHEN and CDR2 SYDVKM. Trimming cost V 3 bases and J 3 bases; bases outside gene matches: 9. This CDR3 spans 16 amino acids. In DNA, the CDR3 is TGTGCCAGCAGTTTCAAATACGGGGGGGAAAAAGAGACCCAGTACTTC. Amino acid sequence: CASSFKYGGEKETQYF.

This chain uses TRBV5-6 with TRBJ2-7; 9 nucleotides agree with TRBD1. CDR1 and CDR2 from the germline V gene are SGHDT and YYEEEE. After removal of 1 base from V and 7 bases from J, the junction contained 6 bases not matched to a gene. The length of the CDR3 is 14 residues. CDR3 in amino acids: CASSLPGQGSEQYF. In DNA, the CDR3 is TGTGCCAGCAGCTTGCCGGGACAGGGTAGTGAGCAGTACTTC.

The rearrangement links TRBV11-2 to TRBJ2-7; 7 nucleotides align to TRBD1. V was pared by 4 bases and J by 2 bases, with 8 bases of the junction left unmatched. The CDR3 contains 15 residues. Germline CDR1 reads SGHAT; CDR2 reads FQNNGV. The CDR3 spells CASSSYRGQAYEQYF. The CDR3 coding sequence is TGTGCCAGCAGCTCCTACCGCGGACAGGCCTACGAGCAGTACTTC.

The CDR3 sequence: CAISESWTLDGDTQYF. The CDR3 nucleotides read TGTGCCATCAGTGAGTCGTGGACACTTGATGGGGATACGCAGTATTTT. V usage is TRBV10-3 and J usage is TRBJ2-3; possible D gene TRBD1, 5 bases. The CDR3 is 16 amino acids. V shed 0 bases and J shed 6 bases, with 16 bases lying between them. The germline V gene encodes CDR1 ENHRY and CDR2 SYGVKD.

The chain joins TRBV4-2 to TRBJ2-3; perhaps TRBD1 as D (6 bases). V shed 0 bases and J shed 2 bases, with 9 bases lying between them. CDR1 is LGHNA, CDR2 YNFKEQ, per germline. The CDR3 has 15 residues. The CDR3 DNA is TGTGCCAGCAGCCAAGATGGACAGAACACAGATACGCAGTATTTT. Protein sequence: CASSQDGQNTDTQYF.

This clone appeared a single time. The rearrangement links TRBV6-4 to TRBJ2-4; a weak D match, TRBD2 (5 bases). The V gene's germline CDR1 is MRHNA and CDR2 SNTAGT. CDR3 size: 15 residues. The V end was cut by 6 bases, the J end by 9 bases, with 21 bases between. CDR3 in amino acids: CASSPLGGLGGIQYF. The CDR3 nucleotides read TGTGCCAGCAGCCCCCTAGGTGGACTTGGAGGCATTCAGTACTTC.

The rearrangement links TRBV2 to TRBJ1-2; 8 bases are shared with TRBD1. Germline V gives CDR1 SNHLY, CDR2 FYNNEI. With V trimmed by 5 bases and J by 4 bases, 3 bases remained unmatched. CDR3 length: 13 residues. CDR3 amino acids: CASSWTGTYGYTF. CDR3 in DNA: TGTGCCAGCAGTTGGACAGGGACCTATGGCTACACCTTC.

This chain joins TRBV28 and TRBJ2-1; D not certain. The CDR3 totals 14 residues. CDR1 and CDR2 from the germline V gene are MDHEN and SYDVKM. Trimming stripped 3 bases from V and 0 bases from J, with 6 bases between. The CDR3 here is CASSFESSYNEQFF. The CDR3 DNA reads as TGTGCCAGCAGTTTTGAGTCCTCCTACAATGAGCAGTTCTTC.

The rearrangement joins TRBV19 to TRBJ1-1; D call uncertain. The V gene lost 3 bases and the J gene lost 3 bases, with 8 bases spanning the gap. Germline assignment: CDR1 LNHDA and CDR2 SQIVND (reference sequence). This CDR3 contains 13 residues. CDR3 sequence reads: CASSMERYTEAFF. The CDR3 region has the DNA TGTGCCAGTAGTATGGAACGGTACACTGAAGCTTTCTTT.

In DNA form, the CDR3 reads TGTGCCAGTAGTGGTTGGCAGGGGAATGAAAAACTGTTTTTT. Translating gives CASSGWQGNEKLFF. The rearrangement joins TRBV19 to TRBJ1-4; a possible D gene is TRBD1 (6 bases). The CDR3 is 14 residues long. Germline V gene sequence: CDR1 LNHDA, CDR2 SQIVND (reference sequence). The germline V and J ends were trimmed by 5 bases and 5 bases, with 12 bases remaining between them.

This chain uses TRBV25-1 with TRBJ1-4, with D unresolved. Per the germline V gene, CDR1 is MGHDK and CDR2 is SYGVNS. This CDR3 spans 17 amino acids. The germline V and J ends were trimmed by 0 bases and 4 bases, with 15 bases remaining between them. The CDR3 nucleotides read TGTGCCAGCAGTGAATACTCCGGCGGAGGTTTTAATGAAAAACTGTTTTTT. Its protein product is CASSEYSGGGFNEKLFF. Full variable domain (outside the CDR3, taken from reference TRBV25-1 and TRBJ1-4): EADIYQTPRYLVIGTGKKITLECSQTMGHDKMYWYQQDPGMELHLIHYSYGVNSTEKGDLSSESTVSRIRTEHFPLTLESARPSHTSQYLCASSEYSGGGFNEKLFFGSGTQLSVL.

CDR3 residues: CAIGLKPGTAANVLTF. The CDR3 DNA reads TGTGCCATCGGATTAAAGCCGGGCACCGCGGCCAACGTCCTGACTTTC. V and J are TRBV10-3 and TRBJ2-6; D not certain. Trimming pared 8 bases from V and 6 bases from J, leaving 20 bases between. The CDR3 length is 16 residues. Germline V gives CDR1 ENHRY, CDR2 SYGVKD.

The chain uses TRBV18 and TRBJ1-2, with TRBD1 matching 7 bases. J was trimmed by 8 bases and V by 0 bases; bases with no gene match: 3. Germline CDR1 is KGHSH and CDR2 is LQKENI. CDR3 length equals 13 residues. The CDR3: CASSPPGQIGYTF. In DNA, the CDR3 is TGTGCCAGCTCACCACCGGGACAGATAGGCTACACCTTC.

CDR3 DNA sequence: TGTGCCAGCACCGGACGGGAGCAAGAGACCCAGTACTTC. This translates into CASTGREQETQYF. The chain employs TRBV9 and TRBJ2-5; a possible D gene is TRBD2 (6 bases). Deletions cut 6 bases from V and 2 bases from J, with 11 bases between. The V gene's germline CDR1 is SGDLS and CDR2 YYNGEE. The CDR3 is 13 amino acids.